Listed below are T cell receptor beta chains from one sample, sequenced in a study of blood T cell repertoires in COVID-19. Sequencing was performed with immunoSEQ multiplex PCR; in TCRdb, only in-frame clones are kept and a portion is missing. Among 60,000 to 75,000 clones listed, roughly 90% were seen once. Sequenced material: peripheral blood. These receptors were taken from a man aged 25-45 years with acute or convalescent COVID-19. Both conserved end residues are part of each CDR3. A D gene is named only where the DNA matches it firmly. Size tells how often a clone was seen (once, few, many) or the class of an expanded clone, and some rows leave it out.

>-|-|TRBV14|TRBJ1-2
CASSQLDTGYGYTF
TGTGCCAGCAGCCAACTCGACACCGGATATGGCTACACCTTC
>TRBD1|once|TRBV4-1|TRBJ2-7
CASSHPGTGGAYEQYF
TGCGCCAGCAGCCATCCCGGGACAGGGGGCGCCTACGAGCAGTACTTC
>TRBD1|-|TRBV7-9|TRBJ1-2
CASSVTGEGGYTF
TGTGCCAGCAGCGTGACAGGGGAAGGGGGCTACACCTTC
>-|-|TRBV5-1|TRBJ1-3
CASSLNVLSGNTIYF
TGCGCCAGCAGCTTGAATGTACTCTCTGGAAACACCATATATTTT
>TRBD2|-|TRBV9|TRBJ2-4
CASSVSGSIAKNIQYF
TGTGCCAGCAGCGTTAGCGGGAGTATCGCCAAAAACATTCAGTACTTC
>-|once|TRBV7-9|TRBJ1-1
CASTNRDTEAFF
TGTGCCAGTACCAACAGGGACACTGAAGCTTTCTTT
>-|-|TRBV2|TRBJ1-4
CASSENRGGLGEKLFF
TGTGCCAGCAGTGAAAATAGGGGGGGGCTTGGTGAAAAACTGTTTTTT
>TRBD1|-|TRBV6-5|TRBJ2-7
CASSRGQGEAYEQYF
TGTGCCAGCAGTCGCGGACAGGGGGAAGCCTACGAGCAGTACTTC
>TRBD2|-|TRBV7-9|TRBJ2-1
CASSLTASGYNEQFF
TGTGCCAGCAGCTTAACCGCTAGCGGGTACAATGAGCAGTTCTTC
>-|-|TRBV9|TRBJ2-7
CASSRTSDYEQYF
TGTGCCAGCTCCCGAACGAGCGACTACGAGCAGTACTTC
>TRBD1|once|TRBV3-1/TRBV3-2|TRBJ1-2
CASSGDSRGFFGYTF
TGTGCCAGCAGCGGGGACAGCCGCGGGTTCTTTGGCTACACCTTC
>-|-|TRBV5-1|TRBJ2-1
CASSRGGEVGSYNEQFF
TGCGCCAGCAGCCGGGGTGGGGAAGTCGGGTCCTACAATGAGCAGTTCTTC
>-|-|TRBV11-2|TRBJ1-1
CASSQGGNTEAFF
TGTGCCAGCAGCCAAGGCGGAAACACTGAAGCTTTCTTT
>TRBD2|-|TRBV7-3|TRBJ2-5
CASSLGGRAVETQYF
TGTGCCAGCAGCTTGGGCGGGAGGGCCGTGGAGACCCAGTACTTC
>-|-|TRBV7-9|TRBJ2-7
CASSLRGVYEQYF
TGTGCCAGCAGCTTACGTGGAGTGTACGAGCAGTACTTC
>-|few|TRBV2|TRBJ1-6
CASSEGGAGSYNSPLHF
TGTGCCAGCAGTGAAGGGGGCGCCGGCTCCTATAATTCACCCCTCCACTTT
>-|-|TRBV5-1|TRBJ2-2
CASSFQGRDTGELFF
TGCGCCAGCAGCTTCCAGGGGCGGGACACCGGGGAGCTGTTTTTT
>-|-|TRBV10-2|TRBJ2-3
CASSVGGSRTDTQYF
TGCGCCAGCAGTGTGGGGGGAAGCCGCACAGATACGCAGTATTTT
>-|-|TRBV27|TRBJ1-1
CASSLERPQGWVTEAFF
TGTGCCAGCAGTTTAGAGCGACCCCAGGGGTGGGTCACTGAAGCTTTCTTT